Sequencing of this T cell receptor (beta chain) was carried out in a study of cytomegalovirus exposure and HLA in healthy donors. Study-level points and caveats: Most sequenced TCRs were rare (though some public TCRs occurred in many donors).

In the PCR, 60 Vbeta and 13 Jbeta primers were used. Assay: immunoSEQ multiplex PCR; the TCRdb copy retains only in-frame clones and omits some. The table lists under 300,000 clones, over 70% of them singletons, with roughly 7.4% in the top ten. Trimming left V 3 bases short and J 1 base short, with 11 bases between. The length of the CDR3 is 15 residues. Germline values: CDR1 SGHAT, CDR2 FQNNGV. Concerning this clone itself: The antigen is unknown.

The sequencing sample was made of PBMCs. The chain employs TRBV11-2 and TRBJ2-3; D is uncertain. This TCR derives from a woman in her sixties or seventies in good health and CMV-seropositive. In DNA, the CDR3 is TGTGCCAGCAGCTTGGCCCCCGGAGGCACAGATACGCAGTATTTT. Encoded protein: CASSLAPGGTDTQYF.